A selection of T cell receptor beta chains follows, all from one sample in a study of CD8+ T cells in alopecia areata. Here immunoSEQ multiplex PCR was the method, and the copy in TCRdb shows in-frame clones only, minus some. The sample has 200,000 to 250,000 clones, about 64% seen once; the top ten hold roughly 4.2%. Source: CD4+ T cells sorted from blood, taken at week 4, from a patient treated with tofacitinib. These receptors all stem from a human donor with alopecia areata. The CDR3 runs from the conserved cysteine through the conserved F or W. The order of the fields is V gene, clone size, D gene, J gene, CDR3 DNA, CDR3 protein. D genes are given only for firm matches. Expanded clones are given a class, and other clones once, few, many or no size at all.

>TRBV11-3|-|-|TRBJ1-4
TGTGCCAGCAGCTTTGCTAATGAAAAACTGTTTTTT
CASSFANEKLFF
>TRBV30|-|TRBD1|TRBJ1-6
TGTGCCTTCAACAGGGGGCCAGGATCACCCCTCCACTTT
CAFNRGPGSPLHF
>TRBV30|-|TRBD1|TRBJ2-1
TGTGCCTGGACTCGGGACAGGTCCTACAATGAGCAGTTCTTC
CAWTRDRSYNEQFF
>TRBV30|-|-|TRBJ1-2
TGTGCCGGCCACCGGGGGTATGGCTACACCTTC
CAGHRGYGYTF
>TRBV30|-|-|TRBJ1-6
TGTGCCTGGAGTCGGGACGGCCGGAGCTCCTATAATTCACCCCTCCACTTT
CAWSRDGRSSYNSPLHF
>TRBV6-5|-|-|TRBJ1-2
TGTGCCAGCACTCCTGGGGCGTCCGGCTACACCTTC
CASTPGASGYTF
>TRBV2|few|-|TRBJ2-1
TGTGCCAGCAAAGATCAGGGGACCTACAATGAGCAGTTCTTC
CASKDQGTYNEQFF
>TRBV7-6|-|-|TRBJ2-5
TGTGCCAGCAGCTTAGGCGGTCAGACCCAGTACTTC
CASSLGGQTQYF
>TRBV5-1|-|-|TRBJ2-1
TGCGCCAGCGGCTTACAGGCCCCCTCCTACAATGAGCAGTTCTTC
CASGLQAPSYNEQFF
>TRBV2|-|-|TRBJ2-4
TGTGCCAGCAGTGCAGAAGATCTAGCCAAAAACATTCAGTACTTC
CASSAEDLAKNIQYF
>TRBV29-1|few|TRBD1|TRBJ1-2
TGCAGCGACCAGACAGGGGGTCGAGGCTACACCTTC
CSDQTGGRGYTF
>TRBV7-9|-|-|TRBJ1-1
TGTGCCAGCAGCTTAGAAGGTACGAAGGACACTGAAGCTTTCTTT
CASSLEGTKDTEAFF
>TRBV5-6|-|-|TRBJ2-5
TGTGCCAGCAGCTTTGGAGGGACCCAGTACTTC
CASSFGGTQYF
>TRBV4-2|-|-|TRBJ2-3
TGTGCCAGCAAGGGAGGGGGCATAACAACAGATACGCAGTATTTT
CASKGGGITTDTQYF
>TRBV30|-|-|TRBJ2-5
TGTGCCTGGAGTGTAAATGGTGAGACCCAGTACTTC
CAWSVNGETQYF
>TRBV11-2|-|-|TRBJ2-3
TGTGCCAGCAGCTTAGAGAACGGGTATACGCAGTATTTT
CASSLENGYTQYF
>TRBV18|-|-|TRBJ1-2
TGTGCCAGCTCACCGGTTCTAGGTATCTATGGCTACACCTTC
CASSPVLGIYGYTF
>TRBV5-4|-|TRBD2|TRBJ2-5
TGTGCCAGCAGCTCGGAGACTAGCGTAAGGGAGACCCAGTACTTC
CASSSETSVRETQYF
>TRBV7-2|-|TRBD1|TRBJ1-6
TGTGCCAGCAGCTTAAGACAGGGAGGATCTAATTCACCCCTCCACTTT
CASSLRQGGSNSPLHF
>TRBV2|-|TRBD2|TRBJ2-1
TGTGCCAGCAGTACCGGGACTAGCGGGGCGGAGCAGTTCTTC
CASSTGTSGAEQFF
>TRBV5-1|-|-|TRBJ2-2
TGCGCCAGCAGCCCTATGTTACAGGGATCCGGGGAGCTGTTTTTT
CASSPMLQGSGELFF
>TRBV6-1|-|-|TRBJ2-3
TGTGCCAGCAGAACAGGGTTAGATACGCAGTATTTT
CASRTGLDTQYF
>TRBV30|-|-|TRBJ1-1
TGTGCCTGGAGTGACCCGGCGGTTGGACGCACTGAAGCTTTCTTT
CAWSDPAVGRTEAFF
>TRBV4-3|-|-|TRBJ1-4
TGCGCCAGCAGCCAAGACTGGGCGGGTAATGAAAAACTGTTTTTT
CASSQDWAGNEKLFF
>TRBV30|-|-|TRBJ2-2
TGTGCCTGGAGAACCAACGGCGTGAACACCGGGGAGCTGTTTTTT
CAWRTNGVNTGELFF
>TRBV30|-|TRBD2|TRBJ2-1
TGTGCCTGGAGAGGCCTAGCGGGCAATGAGCAGTTCTTC
CAWRGLAGNEQFF
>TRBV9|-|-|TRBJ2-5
TGTGCCAGCAGCGTCCGGCAGGATTCCTCCTGGGAGACCCAGTACTTC
CASSVRQDSSWETQYF
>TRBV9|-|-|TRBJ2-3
TGTGCCAGCAGCTCAGGCCCCGGCACAGATACGCAGTATTTT
CASSSGPGTDTQYF
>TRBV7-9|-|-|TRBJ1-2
TGTGCCAGCAGCTCACCCCTTTCCGGGGCCCACGACACCTTC
CASSSPLSGAHDTF
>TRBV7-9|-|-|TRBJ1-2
TGTGCCAGCAGCTCACCTCAAGTGGACAGCGCTAACTATGGCTACACCTTC
CASSSPQVDSANYGYTF
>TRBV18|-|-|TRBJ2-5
TGTGCCAGCTCACGAGGGGAACAAGAGACCCAGTACTTC
CASSRGEQETQYF
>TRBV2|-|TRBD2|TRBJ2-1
TGTGCCAGCAGTTCTCGTCTTACTAGCGGGGGGAGTTATGAGCAGTTCTTC
CASSSRLTSGGSYEQFF
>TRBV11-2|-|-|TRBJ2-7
TGTGCCAGCAGCCAGGGGAGCCCATCCTACGAGCAGTACTTC
CASSQGSPSYEQYF
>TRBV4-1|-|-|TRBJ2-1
TGCGCCAGCAGCCAAGGTAGGACAGTGGTCTACAATGAGCAGTTCTTC
CASSQGRTVVYNEQFF
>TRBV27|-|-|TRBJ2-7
TGTGCCAGCAGTTCCCCCGGACAGCAAAGCTACGAGCAGTACTTC
CASSSPGQQSYEQYF
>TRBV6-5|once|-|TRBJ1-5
TGTGCCAGCAGTTACCGGGGGGCCCAGCATTTT
CASSYRGAQHF
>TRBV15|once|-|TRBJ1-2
TGTGCCACCAGCAGAGATATGGTTGGCTACACCTTC
CATSRDMVGYTF
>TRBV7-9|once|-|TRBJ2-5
TGTGCCAGCAGCTTCAGAAAACCGGGAAAACAAGAGACCCAGTACTTC
CASSFRKPGKQETQYF
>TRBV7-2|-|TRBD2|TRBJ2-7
TGTGCCAGCAGCCGCCCCTCTAGCGGGGGTAGTTCCTACGAGCAGTACTTC
CASSRPSSGGSSYEQYF
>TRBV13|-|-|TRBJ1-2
TGTGCCAGCAGCCAGGCCGGCGGAGGCTACACCTTC
CASSQAGGGYTF
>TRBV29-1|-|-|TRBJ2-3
TGCAGCGTTGGGCTCCCAGTCCTACCGAGCACAGATACGCAGTATTTT
CSVGLPVLPSTDTQYF
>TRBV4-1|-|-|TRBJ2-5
TGCGCCAGCAGCCTCGCAGGGCCCCAAGAGACCCAGTACTTC
CASSLAGPQETQYF